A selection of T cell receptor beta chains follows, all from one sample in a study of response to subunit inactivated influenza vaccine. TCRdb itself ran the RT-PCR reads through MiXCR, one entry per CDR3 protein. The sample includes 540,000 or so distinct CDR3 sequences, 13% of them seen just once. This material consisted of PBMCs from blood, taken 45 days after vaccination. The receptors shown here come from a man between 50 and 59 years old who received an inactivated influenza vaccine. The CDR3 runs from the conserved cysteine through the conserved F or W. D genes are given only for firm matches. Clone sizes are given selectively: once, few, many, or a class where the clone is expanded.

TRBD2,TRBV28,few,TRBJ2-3,TGTGCCAGCAGTTTCTGGCGGGGGGGCACAGATACGCAGTATTTT,CASSFWRGGTDTQYF
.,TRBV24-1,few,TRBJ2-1,TGTGCCACCAGTGAGGGGACCGGTGAGCAGTTCTTC,CATSEGTGEQFF
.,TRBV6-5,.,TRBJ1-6,TGTGCCAGCAGTTATGAGGGGTTTGGGAGGGACTCCTATAATTCACCCCTCCACTTT,CASSYEGFGRDSYNSPLHF
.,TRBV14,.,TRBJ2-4,TGTGCCAGCAGCCAAACAGAGATAGCCAAAAACATTCAGTACTTC,CASSQTEIAKNIQYF
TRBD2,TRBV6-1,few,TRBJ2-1,TGTGCCAGCAGTCATTGGATTCTAGCGGGGGGCAACGATGAGCAGTTCTTC,CASSHWILAGGNDEQFF
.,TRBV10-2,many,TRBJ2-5,TGCGCCAGCAGCAGGGGCGCGCGTGAGACCCAGTACTTC,CASSRGARETQYF
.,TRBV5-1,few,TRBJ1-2,TGCGCCAGCAGCTTGGGTAGCAGGATTGGATATGGCTACACCTTC,CASSLGSRIGYGYTF
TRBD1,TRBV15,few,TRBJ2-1,TGTGCCACCAGCAGAGGGGGAGCCGGGACAGGGTTCGTTGAGCAGTTCTTC,CATSRGGAGTGFVEQFF
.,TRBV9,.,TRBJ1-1,TGTGCCAGCAGCCTTGGGATGGCAAATACTAACGAAGCTTTCTTT,CASSLGMANTNEAFF
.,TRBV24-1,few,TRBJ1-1,TGTGCCACCAGTGATAGCAGGAACACTGAAGCTTTCTTT,CATSDSRNTEAFF
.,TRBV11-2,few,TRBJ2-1,TGTGCCAGCAGCTTAGGAGCAGGCTTGAGCTCCTACAATGAGCAGTTCTTC,CASSLGAGLSSYNEQFF
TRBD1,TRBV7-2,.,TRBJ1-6,TGTGCCAGCAGCGGATGGCTCTTGACAGGGGGGAATTCACCCCTCCACTTT,CASSGWLLTGGNSPLHF
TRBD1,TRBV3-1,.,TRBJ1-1,TGTGCCAGCAGTTCGACAGGGGGCATTGAAGCTTTCTTT,CASSSTGGIEAFF
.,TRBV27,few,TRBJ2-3,TGTGCCAGGGACTCGGACAGCACAGATACGCAGTATTTT,CARDSDSTDTQYF
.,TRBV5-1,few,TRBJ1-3,TGCGCCAGCAGCTTGGCCGAGCTTCCCTCTGGAAACACCATATATTTT,CASSLAELPSGNTIYF
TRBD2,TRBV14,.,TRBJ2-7,TGTGCCAGCAGCCAAGAGGGACTAGCGGTCTACGAGCAGTACTTC,CASSQEGLAVYEQYF
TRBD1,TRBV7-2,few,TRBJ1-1,TGTGCCAGCAGCCTCAGGGGGGCTGACTCTGAAGCTTTCTTT,CASSLRGADSEAFF
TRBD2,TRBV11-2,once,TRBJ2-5,TGTGCCAGCAGCTCCAGACTAGCGGGAGGGATCACGGCGGTGGCCCAGTACTTC,CASSSRLAGGITAVAQYF
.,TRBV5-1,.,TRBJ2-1,TGCGCCAGCAGCTTGGAGGCAGACTCCCTCTCCTACAATGAGCAGTTCTTC,CASSLEADSLSYNEQFF
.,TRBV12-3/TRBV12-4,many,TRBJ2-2,TGTGCCAGCAGTTTCCGTCTAGGTGGGACCGGGGAGCTGTTTTTT,CASSFRLGGTGELFF
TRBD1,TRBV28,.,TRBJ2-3,TGTGCCAGCAGACCAAACGTGGACAGGGGGCTTACGCAGTATTTT,CASRPNVDRGLTQYF
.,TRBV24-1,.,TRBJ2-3,TGTGCCACCAAGGCTAGACAGCCCACAGATACGCAGTATTTT,CATKARQPTDTQYF
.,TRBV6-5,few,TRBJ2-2,TGTGCCAGCACCACCGGGGGCGGGGAGCTGTTTTTT,CASTTGGGELFF
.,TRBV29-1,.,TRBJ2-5,TGCAGCGTCGGAGGGGTCGGGCAAGAGACCCAGTACTTC,CSVGGVGQETQYF
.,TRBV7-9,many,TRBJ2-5,TGTGCCAGCAGCTTAGACAGAGGCCAAGAGACCCAGTACTTC,CASSLDRGQETQYF
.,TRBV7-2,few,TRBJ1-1,TGTGCCAGCAGCCCTACCTCCGGGAGGAACACTGAAGCTTTCTTT,CASSPTSGRNTEAFF
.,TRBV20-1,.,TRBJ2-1,TGCAGTGTCGTCATCGGGAGTCCCTATGAGCAGTTCTTC,CSVVIGSPYEQFF
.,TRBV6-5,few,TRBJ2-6,TGTGCCAGCAGTTACTCAGACGCTGGGGCCAACGTCCTGACTTTC,CASSYSDAGANVLTF
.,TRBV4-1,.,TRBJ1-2,TGCGCCAGCAGCCAAGGGTCCAGGGGATTCGACTATGGCTACACCTTC,CASSQGSRGFDYGYTF
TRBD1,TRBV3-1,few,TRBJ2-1,TGTGCCAGCAGCCAAGATGGGGACAGAGGAGCCTACAATGAGCAGTTCTTC,CASSQDGDRGAYNEQFF
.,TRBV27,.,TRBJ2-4,TGTGCCAGCAGTTTCTCCGGACATCCCAAGGCCAAAAACATTCAGTACTTC,CASSFSGHPKAKNIQYF
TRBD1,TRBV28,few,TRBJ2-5,TGTGCCAGCCGGGACAGGGGGCGCGGATTTCAGACCCAGTACTTC,CASRDRGRGFQTQYF
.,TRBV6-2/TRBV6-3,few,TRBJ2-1,TGTGCCAGCAGCCTGCCCGGGGTGAGCTCCTACAATGAGCAGTTCTTC,CASSLPGVSSYNEQFF
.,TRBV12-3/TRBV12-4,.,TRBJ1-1,TGTGCCAGCACCCCAGGGGCCCCCACTGAAGCTTTCTTT,CASTPGAPTEAFF
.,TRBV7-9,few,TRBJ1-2,TGTGCCAGCAGACTTCTCGGGGGCTACACCTTC,CASRLLGGYTF
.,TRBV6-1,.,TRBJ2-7,TGTGCCAGCAGCGAAACAGGGCACTCCTCCTACGAGCAGTACTTC,CASSETGHSSYEQYF
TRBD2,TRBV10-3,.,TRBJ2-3,TGTGCCATCGCCGGCCCGAGGGCGGGGGGGGCAGATACGCAGTATTTT,CAIAGPRAGGADTQYF
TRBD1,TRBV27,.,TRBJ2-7,TGTGCCAGCAGTTTAATCGGGACAGGGGGGGCGTACGAGCAGTACTTC,CASSLIGTGGAYEQYF
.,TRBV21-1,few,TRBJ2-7,TGTGCCAGTTATTGGGGGGACAACGGCTACTACGAGCAGTACTTC,CASYWGDNGYYEQYF
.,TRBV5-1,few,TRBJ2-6,TGCGCCAGCAGCTTTGGGCCAGGGCTGTCTGGGGCCAACGTCCTGACTTTC,CASSFGPGLSGANVLTF
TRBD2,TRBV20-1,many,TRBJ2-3,TGCAGTGCTAAGGGGGGCCGAACTAGCGGGGGAGATACGCAGTATTTT,CSAKGGRTSGGDTQYF
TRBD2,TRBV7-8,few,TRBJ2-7,TGTGCCAGCAGCTTAGTCTCCCTCAGACTAGCGGCATTGAACTCCTACGAGCAGTACTTC,CASSLVSLRLAALNSYEQYF
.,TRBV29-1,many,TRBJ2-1,TGCAGCGTGACGACCCTATCGTATAATGAGCAGTTCTTC,CSVTTLSYNEQFF
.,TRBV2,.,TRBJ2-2,TGTGCCAGCAAGAGGACAGCCTTAGGGAACACCGGGGAGCTGTTTTTT,CASKRTALGNTGELFF
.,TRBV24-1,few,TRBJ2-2,TGTGCCACCAGTGATTTAACCGGGGAGCTGTTTTTT,CATSDLTGELFF
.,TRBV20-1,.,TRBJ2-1,TGCAGTGCTAGAGAGAGTCCCGAACTAGTGGATTACAATGAGCAGTTCTTC,CSARESPELVDYNEQFF
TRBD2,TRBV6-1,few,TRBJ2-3,TGTGCCAGCACTAACGGGCTAGCGGGAGGGGACCGGCAGTATTTT,CASTNGLAGGDRQYF
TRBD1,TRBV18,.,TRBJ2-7,TGTGCCAGCTCACCTTCAACAGGGGGCGCCGTGGGCGAGCAGTACTTC,CASSPSTGGAVGEQYF
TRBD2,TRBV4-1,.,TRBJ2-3,TGCGCCAGCAGCCAAGGATTCGGGGGACTAGCGGAAAGCACAGATACGCAGTATTTT,CASSQGFGGLAESTDTQYF
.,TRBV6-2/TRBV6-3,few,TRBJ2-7,TGTGCCAGCAGTTACCCCCGATCCGGGCTCCAGTACTTC,CASSYPRSGLQYF
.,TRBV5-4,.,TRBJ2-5,TGTGCCAGCAGCTTGGATTCAGCGCGGGGCATGGAGACCCAGTACTTC,CASSLDSARGMETQYF
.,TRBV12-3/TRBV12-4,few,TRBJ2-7,TGTGCCAGCACCTCCCCGCCGAGCGAGCAGTACTTC,CASTSPPSEQYF
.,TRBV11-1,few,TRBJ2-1,TGTGCCAGCAGCTTTCATACCCCAGGGAGAAATGAGCAGTTCTTC,CASSFHTPGRNEQFF
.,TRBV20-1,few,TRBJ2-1,TGCAGTGCTAGAGATCTCACCGGAGCGGTCTATGAGCAGTTCTTC,CSARDLTGAVYEQFF
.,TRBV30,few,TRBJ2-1,TGTGCCTGGAGTCCTTCCCGTGAGCAGTTCTTC,CAWSPSREQFF
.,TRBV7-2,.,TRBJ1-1,TGTGCCAGCAGCTTAGCTGATGCTTACACAGAAGCTTTCTTT,CASSLADAYTEAFF